These 6 T cell receptor beta chains were all obtained from the same sample, sequenced in a study of identical twins. In TCRdb, the 5' RACE reads were re-called with MiXCR into one record per CDR3 protein. The table shows some 500,000 distinct CDR3 sequences, with roughly 21% occurring only once. The same sample was also studied in work on T cells expressing NK-cell markers.

Sequences were obtained from CD4+ T cells sorted from blood. Receptors originate from a woman between 18 and 30 years old in good health.

This sequence joins TRBV10-3 and TRBJ2-7, with D maybe TRBD2 (6 bases). The CDR3 is 11 residues long. Trimming removed 8 bases at V and 1 base at J, with 6 bases between. Germline CDR1 reads ENHRY; CDR2 reads SYGVKD. CDR3 sequence reads: CAIRESYEQYF. The CDR3 nucleotides read TGTGCCATCCGGGAGTCCTACGAGCAGTACTTC.

This clonotype appeared a few times. The V and J genes are TRBV9 and TRBJ1-2, with unresolved D. V was clipped by 4 bases and J by 8 bases, with 21 bases between them. The length of the CDR3 is 15 residues. The germline CDR1 and CDR2 sequences are SGDLS and YYNGEE. The DNA of the CDR3 is TGTGCCAGCAGCTCCCGGAATGTGGGCTATGAGGGCTACACCTTC. Translating gives CASSSRNVGYEGYTF.

The V and J genes are TRBV20-1 and TRBJ1-5; D not certain. Trimming cost V 6 bases and J 1 base, with 16 bases left between them. This CDR3 region has 15 residues. Germline CDR1 and CDR2: DFQATT and SNEGSKA (reference sequence). The CDR3 region is CSASKPKGSNQPQHF. Written as DNA, the CDR3 is TGCAGTGCGAGCAAACCGAAAGGGAGCAATCAGCCCCAGCATTTT.

The genes are TRBV10-3 and TRBJ2-1; no reliable D call. Germline-derived CDR1 and CDR2 are ENHRY and SYGVKD. The CDR3 is 14 residues long. V was pared by 4 bases and J by 10 bases, with 17 bases between. The chain's CDR3 is CAISGELTYGEQFF. The CDR3, as DNA: TGTGCCATCAGTGGCGAACTGACTTATGGGGAGCAGTTCTTC.

This clonotype has a handful of counts. The V call is TRBV20-1, the J call TRBJ2-3, with 10 bases identical to TRBD2. The V gene's germline CDR1 is DFQATT and CDR2 SNEGSKA (reference sequence). With 7 bases clipped from V and 5 bases from J, the junction kept 9 bases outside the gene matches. This CDR3 spans 14 amino acids. The CDR3 DNA follows: TGCAGTGGCAGGGTAGCGGGAGGCGTAGATACGCAGTATTTT. Residues: CSGRVAGGVDTQYF.

The chain joins TRBV20-1 to TRBJ2-1; D gene uncertain. In germline, CDR1 is DFQATT, CDR2 SNEGSKA (reference sequence). The CDR3 spans 11 residues. V was shortened by 5 bases and J by 7 bases, with 9 bases between the two germline ends. CDR3 nucleotides: TGCAGTGCTCTGTTCGAGAATGAGCAGTTCTTC. Protein: CSALFENEQFF.